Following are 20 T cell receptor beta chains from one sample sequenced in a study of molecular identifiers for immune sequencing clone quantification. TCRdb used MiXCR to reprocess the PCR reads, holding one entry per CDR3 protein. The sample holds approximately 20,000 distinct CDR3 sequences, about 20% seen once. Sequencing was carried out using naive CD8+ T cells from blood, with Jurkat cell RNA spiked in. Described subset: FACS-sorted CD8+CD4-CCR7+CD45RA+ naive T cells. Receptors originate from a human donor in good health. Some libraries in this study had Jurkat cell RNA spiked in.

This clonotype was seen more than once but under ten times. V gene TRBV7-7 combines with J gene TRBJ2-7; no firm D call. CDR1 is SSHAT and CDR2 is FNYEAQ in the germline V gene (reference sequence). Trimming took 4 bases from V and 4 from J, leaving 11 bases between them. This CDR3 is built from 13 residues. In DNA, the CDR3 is TGTGCCAGCAGCTACTCGGCCGGGTACGAGCAGTACTTC. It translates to CASSYSAGYEQYF.

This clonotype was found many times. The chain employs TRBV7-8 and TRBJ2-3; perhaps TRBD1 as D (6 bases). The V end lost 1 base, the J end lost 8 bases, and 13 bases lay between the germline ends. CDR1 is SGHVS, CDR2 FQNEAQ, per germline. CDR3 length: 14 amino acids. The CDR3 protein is CASSLVLAQGTQYF. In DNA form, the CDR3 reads TGTGCCAGCAGCTTAGTACTTGCACAGGGTACGCAGTATTTT.

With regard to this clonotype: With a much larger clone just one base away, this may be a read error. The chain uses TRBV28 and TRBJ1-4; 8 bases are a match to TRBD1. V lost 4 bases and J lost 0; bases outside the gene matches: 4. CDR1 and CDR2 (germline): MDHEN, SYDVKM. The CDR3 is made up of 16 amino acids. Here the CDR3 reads CASSSYRGTTNEKLFF. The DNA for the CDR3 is TGTGCCAGCAGTTCCTACAGGGGGACAACTAATGAAAAACTGTTTTTT.

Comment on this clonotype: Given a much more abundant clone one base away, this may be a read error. CDR3 in DNA: TGTGCCTGCAGCGAAAAGCTGGGGACGACAAACAATGAGCAGTTCTTC. Protein product: CACSEKLGTTNNEQFF. The chain joins TRBV9 to TRBJ2-1; TRBD1 or TRBD2 may be the D gene (5 bases each). Germline CDR1 reads SGDLS; CDR2 reads YYNGEE. The CDR3 contains 16 residues.

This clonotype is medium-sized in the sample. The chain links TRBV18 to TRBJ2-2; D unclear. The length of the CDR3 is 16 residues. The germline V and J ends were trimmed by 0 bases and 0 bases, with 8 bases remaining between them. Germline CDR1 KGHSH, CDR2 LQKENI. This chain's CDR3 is CASSPPVTANTGELFF. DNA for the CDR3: TGTGCCAGCTCACCACCGGTCACAGCGAACACCGGGGAGCTGTTTTTT.

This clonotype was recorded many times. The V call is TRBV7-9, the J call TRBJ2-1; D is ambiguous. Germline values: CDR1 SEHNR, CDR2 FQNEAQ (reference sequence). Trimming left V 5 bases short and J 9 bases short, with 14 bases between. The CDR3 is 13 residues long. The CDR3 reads CASSKTPDLEQFF. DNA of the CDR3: TGTGCCAGCAGCAAAACCCCAGATCTTGAGCAGTTCTTC.

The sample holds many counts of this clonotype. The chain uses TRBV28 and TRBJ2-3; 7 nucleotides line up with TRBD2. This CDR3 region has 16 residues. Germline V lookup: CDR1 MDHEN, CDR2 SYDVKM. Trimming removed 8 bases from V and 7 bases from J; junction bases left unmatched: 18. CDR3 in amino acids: CASGLYSGFFPYTQYF. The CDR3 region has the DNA TGTGCCAGCGGCCTATATAGCGGGTTCTTTCCCTATACGCAGTATTTT.

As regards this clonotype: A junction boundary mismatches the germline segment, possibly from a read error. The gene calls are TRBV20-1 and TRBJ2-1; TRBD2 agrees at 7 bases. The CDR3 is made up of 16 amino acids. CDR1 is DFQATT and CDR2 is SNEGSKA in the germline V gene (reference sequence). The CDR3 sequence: CSASQLATNVDNEQLF. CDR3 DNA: TGCAGTGCTAGCCAACTAGCGACAAACGTCGACAATGAGCAGCTCTTC.

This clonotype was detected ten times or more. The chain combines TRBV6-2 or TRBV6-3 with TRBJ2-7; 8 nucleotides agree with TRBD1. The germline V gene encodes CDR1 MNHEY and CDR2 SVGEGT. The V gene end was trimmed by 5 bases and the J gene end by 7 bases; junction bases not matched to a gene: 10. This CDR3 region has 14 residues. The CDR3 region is CASSADRVVGEQYF. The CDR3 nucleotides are TGTGCCAGCAGTGCGGACAGGGTTGTAGGGGAGCAGTACTTC.

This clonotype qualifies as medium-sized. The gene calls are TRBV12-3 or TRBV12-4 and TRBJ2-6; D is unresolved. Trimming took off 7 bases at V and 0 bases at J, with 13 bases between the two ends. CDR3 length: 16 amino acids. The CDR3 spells CASMGFSASGANVLTF. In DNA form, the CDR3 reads TGTGCCAGCATGGGTTTTTCTGCCTCTGGGGCCAACGTCCTGACTTTC.

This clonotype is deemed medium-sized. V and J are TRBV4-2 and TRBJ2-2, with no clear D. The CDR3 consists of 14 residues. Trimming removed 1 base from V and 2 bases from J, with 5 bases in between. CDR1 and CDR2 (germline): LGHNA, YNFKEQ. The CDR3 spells CASSQGSNTGELFF. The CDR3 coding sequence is TGTGCCAGCAGCCAAGGATCCAACACCGGGGAGCTGTTTTTT.

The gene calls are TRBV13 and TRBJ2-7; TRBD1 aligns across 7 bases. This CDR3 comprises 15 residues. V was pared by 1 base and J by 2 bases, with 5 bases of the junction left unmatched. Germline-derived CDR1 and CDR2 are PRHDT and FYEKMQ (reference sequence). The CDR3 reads CASSLVGDSPYEQYF. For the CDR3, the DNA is TGTGCCAGCAGCTTAGTCGGGGACAGCCCCTACGAGCAGTACTTC.

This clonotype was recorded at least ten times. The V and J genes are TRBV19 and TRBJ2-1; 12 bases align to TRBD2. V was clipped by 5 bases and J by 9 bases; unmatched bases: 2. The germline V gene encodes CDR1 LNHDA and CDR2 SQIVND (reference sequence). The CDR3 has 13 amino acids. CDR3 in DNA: TGTGCCAGTAGTGTGGGACTAGCGGGTGAGCAGTTCTTC. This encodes CASSVGLAGEQFF.

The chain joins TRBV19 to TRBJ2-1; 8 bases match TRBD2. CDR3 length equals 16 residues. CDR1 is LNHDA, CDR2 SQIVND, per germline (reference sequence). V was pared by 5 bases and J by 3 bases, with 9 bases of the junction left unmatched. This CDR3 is CASSGRAGELYNEQFF. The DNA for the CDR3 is TGTGCCAGTAGTGGTAGAGCGGGAGAGCTCTACAATGAGCAGTTCTTC.

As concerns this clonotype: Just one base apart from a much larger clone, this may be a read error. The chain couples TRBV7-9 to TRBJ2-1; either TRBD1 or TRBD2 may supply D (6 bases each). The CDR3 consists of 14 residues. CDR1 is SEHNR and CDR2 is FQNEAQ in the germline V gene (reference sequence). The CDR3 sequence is CASSPQTRGNERFF. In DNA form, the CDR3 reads TGTGCCAGCAGCCCCCAGACTAGGGGGAATGAGCGGTTCTTC.

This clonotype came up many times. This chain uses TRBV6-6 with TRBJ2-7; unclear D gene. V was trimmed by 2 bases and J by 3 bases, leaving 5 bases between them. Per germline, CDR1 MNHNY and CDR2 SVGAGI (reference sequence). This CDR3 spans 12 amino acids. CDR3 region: CASSYAGYEQYF. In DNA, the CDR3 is TGTGCCAGCAGTTACGCAGGCTACGAGCAGTACTTC.

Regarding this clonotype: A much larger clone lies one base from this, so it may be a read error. CDR3 nucleotides: TGTGCCAGCAGTTTTAGGTCTAGCGGATACAATGAGCAGTTCTTC. Translated: CASSFRSSGYNEQFF. The chain has TRBV28 and TRBJ2-1; 7 bases line up with TRBD2. Germline loops: CDR1 MDHEN, CDR2 SYDVKM. V was pared by 3 bases and J by 4 bases, with 6 bases of the junction left unmatched. The CDR3 covers 15 residues.

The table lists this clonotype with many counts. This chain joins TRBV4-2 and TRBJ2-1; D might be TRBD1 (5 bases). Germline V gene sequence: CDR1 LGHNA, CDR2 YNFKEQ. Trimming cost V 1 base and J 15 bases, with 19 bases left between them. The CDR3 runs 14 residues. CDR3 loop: CASSQGVASMGLFF. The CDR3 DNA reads TGTGCCAGCAGCCAAGGGGTGGCCTCAATGGGGCTGTTCTTC.

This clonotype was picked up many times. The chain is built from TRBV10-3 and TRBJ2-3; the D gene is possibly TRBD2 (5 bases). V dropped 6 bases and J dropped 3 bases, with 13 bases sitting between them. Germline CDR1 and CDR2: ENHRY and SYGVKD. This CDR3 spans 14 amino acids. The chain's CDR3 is CAISRGQITDTQYF. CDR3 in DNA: TGTGCCATCAGCCGGGGTCAAATTACAGATACGCAGTATTTT.

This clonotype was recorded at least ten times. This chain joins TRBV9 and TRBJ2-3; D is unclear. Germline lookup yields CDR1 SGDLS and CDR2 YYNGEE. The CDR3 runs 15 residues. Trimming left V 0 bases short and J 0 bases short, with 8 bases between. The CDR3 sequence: CASSVASTSTDTQYF. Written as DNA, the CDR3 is TGTGCCAGCAGCGTAGCTTCTACCAGCACAGATACGCAGTATTTT. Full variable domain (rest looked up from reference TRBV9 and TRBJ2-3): DSGVTQTPKHLITATGQRVTLRCSPRSGDLSVYWYQQSLDQGLQFLIQYYNGEERAKGNILERFSAQQFPDLHSELNLSSLELGDSALYFCASSVASTSTDTQYFGPGTRLTVL.